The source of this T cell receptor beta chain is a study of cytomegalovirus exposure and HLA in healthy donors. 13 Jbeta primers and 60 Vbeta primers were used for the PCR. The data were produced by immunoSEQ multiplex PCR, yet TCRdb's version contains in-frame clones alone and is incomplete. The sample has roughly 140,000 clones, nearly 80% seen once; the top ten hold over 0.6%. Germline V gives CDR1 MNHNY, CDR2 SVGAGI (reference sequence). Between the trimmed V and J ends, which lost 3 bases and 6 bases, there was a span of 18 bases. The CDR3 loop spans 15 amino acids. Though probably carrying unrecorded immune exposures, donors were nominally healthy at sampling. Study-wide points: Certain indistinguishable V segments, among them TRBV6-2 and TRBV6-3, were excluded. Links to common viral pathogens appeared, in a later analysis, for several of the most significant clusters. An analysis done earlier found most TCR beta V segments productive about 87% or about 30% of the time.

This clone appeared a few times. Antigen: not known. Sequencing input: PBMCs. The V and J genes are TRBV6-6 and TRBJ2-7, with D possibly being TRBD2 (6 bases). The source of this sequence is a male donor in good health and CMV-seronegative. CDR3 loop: CASSYNGAAGGEQYF. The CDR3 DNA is TGTGCCAGCAGTTATAACGGGGCAGCCGGGGGCGAGCAGTACTTC.